Listed here are 6 T cell receptor beta chains from one sample, sequenced in a study of T cell changes during pregnancy in multiple sclerosis. Only in-frame clones appear in the TCRdb table, and some are missing; sequencing was by immunoSEQ multiplex PCR. The sample lists around 100,000 clones, around 92% occurring once. The source material was peripheral blood, sampled after pregnancy. These receptors were taken from a female donor with multiple sclerosis, enrolled in a pregnancy study.

The chain carries TRBV15 and TRBJ1-5, with 10 positions matching TRBD1. Germline CDR1 reads LNHNV; CDR2 reads YYDKDF (reference sequence). The CDR3 runs to 14 residues. The V gene end was trimmed by 5 bases and the J gene end by 4 bases; junction bases not matched to a gene: 2. This CDR3 is CATSGQGENQPQHF. DNA for the CDR3: TGTGCCACCAGCGGACAGGGGGAAAATCAGCCCCAGCATTTT.

V gene TRBV7-9 combines with J gene TRBJ2-1; a possible D gene is TRBD2 (6 bases). Germline V gene sequence: CDR1 SEHNR, CDR2 FQNEAQ (reference sequence). V was cut by 2 bases and J by 2 bases, with 13 bases left in between. The CDR3 sequence is 16 residues long. This CDR3 reads CASSLPRGATYNEQFF. DNA for the CDR3: TGTGCCAGCAGCTTACCCCGCGGGGCAACCTACAATGAGCAGTTCTTC.

The J gene is TRBJ1-1, the V gene TRBV2, with 8 bases fitting TRBD1. The J segment lost 4 bases and the V segment lost 8 bases, leaving 15 bases of the junction unmatched. Germline assignment: CDR1 SNHLY and CDR2 FYNNEI. The CDR3 loop spans 16 amino acids. CDR3 residues: CASFKDRVIEGTEAFF. In DNA form, the CDR3 reads TGTGCCAGCTTTAAGGACAGGGTAATCGAGGGCACTGAAGCTTTCTTT.

The chain is built from TRBV6-1 and TRBJ1-1; 8 bases are a match to TRBD1. J lost 2 bases, V lost 4 bases, and 6 bases had no gene match. Germline CDR1 reads MNHNS; CDR2 reads SASEGT. CDR3 length: 15 residues. The CDR3 DNA reads as TGTGCCAGCAGTGTTACAGGGGGGGAAAACACTGAAGCTTTCTTT. It is translated as CASSVTGGENTEAFF.

The chain recombines TRBV9 with TRBJ2-5; D is ambiguous. CDR3 length equals 13 residues. Trimming removed 0 bases from V and 2 bases from J, with 5 bases in between. Germline-derived CDR1 and CDR2 are SGDLS and YYNGEE. The CDR3 loop reads CASSVGRQETQYF. Written as DNA, the CDR3 is TGTGCCAGCAGCGTAGGTCGGCAAGAGACCCAGTACTTC.

The genes are TRBV6-1 and TRBJ1-2; 8 bases align to TRBD1. In germline, CDR1 is MNHNS, CDR2 SASEGT. V was pared by 3 bases and J by 4 bases, with 10 bases of the junction left unmatched. The CDR3 length is 16 residues. The CDR3 is CASSEPATGAGYGYTF. The CDR3 region has the DNA TGTGCCAGCAGTGAGCCCGCGACAGGGGCTGGCTATGGCTACACCTTC.